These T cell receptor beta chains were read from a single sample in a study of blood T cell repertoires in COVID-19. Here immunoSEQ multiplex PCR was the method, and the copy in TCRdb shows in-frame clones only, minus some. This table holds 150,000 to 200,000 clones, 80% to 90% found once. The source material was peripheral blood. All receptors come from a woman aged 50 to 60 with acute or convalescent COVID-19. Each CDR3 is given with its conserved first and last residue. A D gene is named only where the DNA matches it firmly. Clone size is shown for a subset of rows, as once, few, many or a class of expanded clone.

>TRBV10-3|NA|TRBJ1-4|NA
TGTGCCATCAGTGAGGGTCAGAATGAAAAACTGTTTTTT
CAISEGQNEKLFF
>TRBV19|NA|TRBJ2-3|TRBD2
TGTGCCAGTGGATACCCGGGACTAGCGGCGTCAGATACGCAGTATTTT
CASGYPGLAASDTQYF
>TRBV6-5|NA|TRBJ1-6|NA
TGTGCCAGCGACCTAAACTACTATAATTCACCCCTCCACTTT
CASDLNYYNSPLHF
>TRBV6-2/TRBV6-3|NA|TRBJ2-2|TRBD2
TGTGCCAGCAGTACCGGACTAGCGGGCACCGGGGAGCTGTTTTTT
CASSTGLAGTGELFF
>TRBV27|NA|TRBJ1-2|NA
TGTGCCAGCAGTGCAGACAGGATCGGGGGCTACACCTTC
CASSADRIGGYTF
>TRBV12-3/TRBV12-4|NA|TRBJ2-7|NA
TGTGCCAGCAGTTTAGGAGGGACCTACGAGCAGTACTTC
CASSLGGTYEQYF
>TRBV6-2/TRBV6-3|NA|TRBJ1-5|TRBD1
TGTGCCAGCAGTTGGGACAGGGGGCTACGTAATCAGCCCCAGCATTTT
CASSWDRGLRNQPQHF
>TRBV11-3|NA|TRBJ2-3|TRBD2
TGTGCCAGCAGCGTCCCTTTTGAGCGGGGGGGCGTTTATACGCAGTATTTT
CASSVPFERGGVYTQYF
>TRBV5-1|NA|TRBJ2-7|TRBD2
TGCGCCAGCTCGAGACTAGCGAGTTATGAGCAGTACTTC
CASSRLASYEQYF
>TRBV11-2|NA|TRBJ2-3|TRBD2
TGTGCCAGCAGCTTTAGGGGACTAGCGGCTCATGATACGCAGTATTTT
CASSFRGLAAHDTQYF
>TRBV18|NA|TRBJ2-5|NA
TGTGCCGGAGCGGGGACACAACAAGAGACCCAGTACTTC
CAGAGTQQETQYF
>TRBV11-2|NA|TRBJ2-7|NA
TGTGCCAGCAGCTCGGACAGCGTAATTTCCTACGAGCAGTACTTC
CASSSDSVISYEQYF
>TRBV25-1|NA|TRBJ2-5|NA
TGTGCCAGCAGGGGGGACTGGGGTGACCAAGAGACCCAGTACTTC
CASRGDWGDQETQYF
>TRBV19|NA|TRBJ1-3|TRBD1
TGTGCCAGCCAAAGGGACAGCTCTGGAAACACCATATATTTT
CASQRDSSGNTIYF
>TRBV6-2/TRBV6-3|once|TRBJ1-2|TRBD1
TGTGCCAGCAGTTACCGACAGGGTTATTATGGCTACACCTTC
CASSYRQGYYGYTF
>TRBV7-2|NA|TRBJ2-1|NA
TGTGCCAGCAGCTTAAGTAATTTCGATGCTAGCGCTATCAATGAGCAGTTCTTC
CASSLSNFDASAINEQFF
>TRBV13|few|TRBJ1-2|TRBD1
TGTGCCAGCAGATTCAGGGGGGTGGATGGCTACACCTTC
CASRFRGVDGYTF
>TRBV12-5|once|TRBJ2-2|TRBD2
TGTGCTAGTGGTTTGGGACTAGCGGGAAACACCGGGGAGCTGTTTTTT
CASGLGLAGNTGELFF
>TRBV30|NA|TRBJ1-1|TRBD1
TGTGCCTGGAATCGAAACCGGGACAGTGAAGCTTTCTTT
CAWNRNRDSEAFF
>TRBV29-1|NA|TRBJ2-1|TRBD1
TGCAGCGCTGGGACAGGACCCTACAATGAGCAGTTCTTC
CSAGTGPYNEQFF
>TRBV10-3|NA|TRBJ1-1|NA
TGTGCCATCAGTTCCCTAACAGGGATTGGAACTGAAGCTTTCTTT
CAISSLTGIGTEAFF
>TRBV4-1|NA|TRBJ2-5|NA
TGCGCCAGCAGCCAAGAAGGGAACAATGGGAGGGAGACCCAGTACTTC
CASSQEGNNGRETQYF
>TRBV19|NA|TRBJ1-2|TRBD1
TGTGCCAGTAGTAACGCTAGACAGGGACGCGGCTACACCTTC
CASSNARQGRGYTF
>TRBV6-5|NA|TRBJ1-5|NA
TGTGCCAGCAGTCCCACTGGGGGGCAGCCCCAGCATTTT
CASSPTGGQPQHF
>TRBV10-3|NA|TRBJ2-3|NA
TGTGCCATCAGTGGGCAAGAGGGGGTACGCACAGATACGCAGTATTTT
CAISGQEGVRTDTQYF
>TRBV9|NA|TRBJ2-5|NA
TGTGCCAGCAGCGTAGAAGGGAGAGAGACCCAGTACTTC
CASSVEGRETQYF
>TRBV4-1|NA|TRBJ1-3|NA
TGCGCCAGCAGCTCCCTGGGAGGGACGGGCTCTGGAAACACCATATATTTT
CASSSLGGTGSGNTIYF
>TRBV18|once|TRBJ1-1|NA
TGTGCCAGCTCACCAGGGGGGGTGAGCACTGAAGCTTTCTTT
CASSPGGVSTEAFF
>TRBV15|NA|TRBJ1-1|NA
TGTGCCACCAGCAGAGATTTTGTAGCATTGGAAGCTTTCTTT
CATSRDFVALEAFF
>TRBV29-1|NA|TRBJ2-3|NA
TGCAGTGGAGATAATGGGGGGTTAGATACGCAGTATTTT
CSGDNGGLDTQYF
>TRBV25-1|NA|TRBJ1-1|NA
TGTGCCAGCTTGGCAGGGTTCAGAATGTCTTTCTTT
CASLAGFRMSFF
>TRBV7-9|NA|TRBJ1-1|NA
TGTGCCAGCAGCTTAAGGGGCGGCGAAACTGAAGCTTTCTTT
CASSLRGGETEAFF
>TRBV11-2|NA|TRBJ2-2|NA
TGTGCCAGCAGCTTATCCCTTTCGACCGGGGAGCTGTTTTTT
CASSLSLSTGELFF
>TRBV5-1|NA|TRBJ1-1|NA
TGCGCCAGCAGCCGCGGTCCGGGTAACACTGAAGCTTTCTTT
CASSRGPGNTEAFF
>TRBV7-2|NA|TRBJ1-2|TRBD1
TGTGCCAGCAGCTTAGAGCCAGGGGGCCAAAGCTATGGCTACACCTTC
CASSLEPGGQSYGYTF
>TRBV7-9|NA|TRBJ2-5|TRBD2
TGTGCCAGCAGCCTTACCCCGGGACTAGCCACGGAGACCCAGTACTTC
CASSLTPGLATETQYF
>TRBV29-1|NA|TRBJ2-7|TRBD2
TGCAGCGTTCGTGGACTAGAATCAACCGAGCAGTACTTC
CSVRGLESTEQYF
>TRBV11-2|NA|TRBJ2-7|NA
TGTGCCAGCAGCTTTTTAGCGGTCTACGAGGAGGAGCAGTACTTC
CASSFLAVYEEEQYF
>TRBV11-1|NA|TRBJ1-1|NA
TGTGCCAGCAGCCCACCGTCTGAGCCCACTGAAGCTTTCTTT
CASSPPSEPTEAFF
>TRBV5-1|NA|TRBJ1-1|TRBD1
TGCGCCAGCAGCTGGAGTCAGGGGGCTTGGACTGAAGCTTTCTTT
CASSWSQGAWTEAFF
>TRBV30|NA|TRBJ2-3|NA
TGTGCCTGGAGTGTATTTCGCGGGGCGGGGACAGATACGCAGTATTTT
CAWSVFRGAGTDTQYF
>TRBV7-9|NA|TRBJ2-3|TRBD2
TGTGCCAGCAGCTTAGATAGCGGGAGGGAGAAAGATACGCAGTATTTT
CASSLDSGREKDTQYF
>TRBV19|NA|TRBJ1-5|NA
TGTGCCAGTACCACTACAGGTCGCAATCAGCCCCAGCATTTT
CASTTTGRNQPQHF
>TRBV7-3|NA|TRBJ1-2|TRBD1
TGTGCCAGCAGCTTATGGAGTGACAGGGGGCGGTCGAGTGGCTACACCTTC
CASSLWSDRGRSSGYTF
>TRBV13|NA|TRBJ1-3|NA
TGTGCCAGCAGCTGGGGGGAGCGTGACACCATATATTTT
CASSWGERDTIYF
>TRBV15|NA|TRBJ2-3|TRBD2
TGTGCCACCAGCAGAGATCTAGCGGGAACAGCAGATACGCAGTATTTT
CATSRDLAGTADTQYF
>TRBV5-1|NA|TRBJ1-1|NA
TGCGCCAGCAGCTGGCCCTCCGGACAGACGAACACTGAAGCTTTCTTT
CASSWPSGQTNTEAFF
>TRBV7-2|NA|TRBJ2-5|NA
TGTGCCAGCAGCCCCCTTCTGTCCGGTGAAGAGACCCAGTACTTC
CASSPLLSGEETQYF
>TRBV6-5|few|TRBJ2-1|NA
TGTGCCAGCAGTTACGGAGGAGGTAATATCAATGAGCAGTTCTTC
CASSYGGGNINEQFF
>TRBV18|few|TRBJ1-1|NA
TGTGCCAGCTCTACACGTACGGAAGCTTTCTTT
CASSTRTEAFF
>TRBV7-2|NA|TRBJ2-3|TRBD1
TGTGCCAGCAGCCAGTGGCCCGGACAGGGTACGGATACGCAGTATTTT
CASSQWPGQGTDTQYF
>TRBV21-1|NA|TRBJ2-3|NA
TGTGCCAGAACAGGAAGAGATACGCAGTATTTT
CARTGRDTQYF
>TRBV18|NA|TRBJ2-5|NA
TGTGCCAGCTCACAGCCCGTACAAGAGACCCAGTACTTC
CASSQPVQETQYF